Listed here are 15 T cell receptor beta chains from one sample, sequenced in a study of blood T cells in healthy people across ages. PCR was performed a second time for roughly 7 to 11 cycles using a sample-barcoded 5' primer and a J-beta primer mix. A single record per CDR3 protein comes from TCRdb applying MiXCR to the 5' RACE reads. The sample lists hundreds of thousands of distinct CDR3 sequences, about 62% occurring once. The source material was blood. Every receptor here comes from a young man in good health.

The chain employs TRBV10-3 and TRBJ2-5, with 10 nucleotides matching TRBD2. This CDR3 region has 16 residues. CDR1 and CDR2 from the germline V gene are ENHRY and SYGVKD. V was clipped by 9 bases and J by 5 bases; unmatched bases: 15. As DNA, the CDR3 is TGTGCCATATCCTCCCCCTCAGCGGGAGGGGCGGAGACCCAGTACTTC. This encodes CAISSPSAGGAETQYF.

The chain uses TRBV24-1 and TRBJ2-6; possibly TRBD1 for D (6 bases). V lost 1 base and J 2 bases, leaving 8 bases between the germline ends. The CDR3 length is 16 residues. Germline V lookup: CDR1 KGHDR, CDR2 SFDVKD. CDR3: CATSDFNRAGANVLTF. The CDR3 DNA is TGTGCCACCAGTGATTTTAACAGGGCTGGGGCCAACGTCCTGACTTTC.

The chain recombines TRBV12-5 with TRBJ1-1, with a possible D match to TRBD1 (5 bases). Germline loops: CDR1 LGHNT, CDR2 FRNRAP. CDR3 size: 13 residues. Between the trimmed V and J ends, which lost 6 bases and 3 bases, there was a span of 11 bases. The CDR3 bases are TGTGCTAGTGGCCGGGACGGATACACTGAAGCTTTCTTT. Amino acids: CASGRDGYTEAFF. The full variable domain, its missing parts supplied by reference TRBV12-5 and TRBJ1-1, is DARVTQTPRHKVTEMGQEVTMRCQPILGHNTVFWYRQTMMQGLELLAYFRNRAPLDDSGMPKDRFSAEMPDATLATLKIQPSEPRDSAVYFCASGRDGYTEAFFGQGTRLTVV.

The genes are TRBV20-1 and TRBJ2-3; TRBD1 matches at 8 bases. This CDR3 spans 16 amino acids. In germline, CDR1 is DFQATT, CDR2 SNEGSKA (reference sequence). V shed 3 bases, J shed 1 base, and the junction held 9 bases outside the gene matches. In nucleotides, the CDR3 is TGCAGTGCTAGGGAATGGACAGGGTGGGGCACAGATACGCAGTATTTT. It codes for CSAREWTGWGTDTQYF.

In the case of this clonotype: A junction boundary mismatches the germline segment, possibly from a read error. The J gene is TRBJ2-6, the V gene TRBV27, with D perhaps matching TRBD2 (5 bases). Germline V gene sequence: CDR1 MNHEY, CDR2 SMNVEV (reference sequence). The CDR3 is 17 residues long. CDR3 sequence reads: CVSSSRRGLSGANVLTF. CDR3 DNA sequence: TGTGTCAGCAGTTCGCGACGCGGGCTCTCTGGGGCCAACGTCCTGACTTTC. Full variable domain (remainder filled in from reference TRBV27 and TRBJ2-6): EAQVTQNPRYLITVTGKKLTVTCSQNMNHEYMSWYRQDPGLGLRQIYYSMNVEVTDKGDVPEGYKVSRKEKRNFPLILESPSPNQTSLYFCVSSSRRGLSGANVLTFGAGSRLTVL.

The gene calls are TRBV20-1 and TRBJ2-1; D might be TRBD2 (6 bases). CDR1 and CDR2 (germline): DFQATT, SNEGSKA (reference sequence). CDR3 size: 13 residues. The V end lost 4 bases, the J end lost 12 bases, and 19 bases lay between the germline ends. The CDR3: CSATRTGVLVQFF. The CDR3 region has the DNA TGCAGTGCTACGAGGACGGGGGTCTTAGTGCAGTTCTTC.

The chain joins TRBV19 to TRBJ2-3; D gene uncertain. This CDR3 comprises 13 residues. CDR1 and CDR2 from the germline V gene are LNHDA and SQIVND (reference sequence). V was cut by 5 bases and J by 4 bases, with 10 bases left in between. The CDR3 spells CASSFFRADTQYF. DNA for the CDR3: TGTGCCAGTAGTTTTTTTCGAGCAGATACGCAGTATTTT.

As for this clonotype: One end of the junction does not line up with germline, which may come from a read error. The chain employs TRBV29-1 and TRBJ2-3, with 7 bases lining up with TRBD2. This CDR3 comprises 14 residues. In germline, CDR1 is SQVTM, CDR2 ANQGSEA. The CDR3 DNA reads TGCGGCGTTGAAGCCGGGACTAATCAGGGTACGCAGTATTTT. Translating it yields CGVEAGTNQGTQYF.

This clonotype was picked up one time. This chain uses TRBV7-8 with TRBJ2-5; 7 bases align to TRBD2. The DNA matches TRBJ2-7 better at its end, which makes the J call doubtful. The germline V gene encodes CDR1 SGHVS and CDR2 FQNEAQ. The CDR3 has 17 residues. CDR3 in DNA: TGTGCCAGCAGCCCAGAGGGGTCGGGAGGCCCCTTCTACGAGCAGTACTTC. Translation gives CASSPEGSGGPFYEQYF.

The rearrangement joins TRBV10-3 to TRBJ2-7; D is unresolved. The CDR3 contains 13 residues. From germline, CDR1 is ENHRY and CDR2 SYGVKD. Trimming took off 0 bases at V and 3 bases at J, with 6 bases between the two ends. CDR3 sequence (DNA): TGTGCCATCAGTGAGTCAAGTCTCTACGAGCAGTACTTC. Translated, it gives CAISESSLYEQYF.

Only a few counts were recorded for this clonotype. In DNA, the CDR3 is TGCAGTGCTAGATCCCCCGGGACTAGCTGGGGGCTAGCCAAAAACATTCAGTACTTC. It translates to CSARSPGTSWGLAKNIQYF. The chain uses TRBV20-1 and TRBJ2-4; 9 bases fit TRBD2. The CDR3 length is 19 residues. Trimming cost V 2 bases and J 0 bases; bases outside gene matches: 14. The germline V gene encodes CDR1 DFQATT and CDR2 SNEGSKA (reference sequence).

The chain joins TRBV12-3 or TRBV12-4 to TRBJ2-2; D may be TRBD1 or TRBD2 (5 bases each). This CDR3 spans 15 amino acids. V was trimmed by 6 bases and J by 0 bases, leaving 11 bases between them. As DNA, the CDR3 is TGTGCCAGCAGGGGGACGGAGACGAACACCGGGGAGCTGTTTTTT. Its protein product is CASRGTETNTGELFF.

The J gene is TRBJ2-5, the V gene TRBV5-1; TRBD1 matches 12 bases. V was clipped by 1 base and J by 11 bases; unmatched bases: 9. Germline V lookup: CDR1 SGHRS, CDR2 YFSETQ. The CDR3 runs to 15 residues. This CDR3 reads CASSLPGQGAVGQYF. The CDR3 DNA sequence: TGCGCCAGCAGCTTGCCGGGACAGGGGGCTGTGGGGCAGTACTTC.

The J gene is TRBJ1-2, the V gene TRBV29-1; no reliable D call. The V end was cut by 0 bases, the J end by 8 bases, with 13 bases between. The CDR3 consists of 13 residues. Germline loops: CDR1 SQVTM, CDR2 ANQGSEA. CDR3 DNA: TGCAGCGTTGAAGATCGGGCCGGGCACGGCTACACCTTC. Translated, it gives CSVEDRAGHGYTF.

This clonotype was recorded a few times. V and J are TRBV29-1 and TRBJ1-2; D possibly corresponds to TRBD1 (6 bases). Germline V lookup: CDR1 SQVTM, CDR2 ANQGSEA. CDR3 length: 11 residues. Trimming shortened V by 4 bases and J by 12 bases, and 15 bases separated the two germline ends. The CDR3 protein is CSVAGDTIDTF. The CDR3 DNA sequence: TGCAGCGTTGCAGGGGACACAATCGACACCTTC.